The sequence of this T cell receptor beta chain was determined in a study of T cell responses to AZD1222 COVID-19 vaccine. Assay: immunoSEQ multiplex PCR; the TCRdb copy retains only in-frame clones and omits some. The sample yields approximately 170,000 clones, around 90% seen once. The study, taken as a whole, reports: Reports say nearly half of spike-specific TCRs go after unmutated variant regions. Clonal diversity was possibly underestimated; the donors were predominantly white British and more often female.

The CDR3 totals 13 residues. Looked up from germline, CDR1 is KGHSH and CDR2 is LQKENI. V was pared by 2 bases and J by 7 bases, with 6 bases between. Second doses that came at about 4 or about 12 weeks were put together. On this clone: Its matching antigen is unknown.

This sequence was found in an adult who received the AZD1222 COVID-19 vaccine. This chain uses TRBV18 with TRBJ1-6; the D is unclear. This material consisted of peripheral blood, taken 28 days after the second AZD1222 dose. CDR3 sequence: CASSPLGNSPLHF. In DNA, the CDR3 is TGTGCCAGCTCACCATTGGGGAATTCACCCCTCCACTTT. Variable domain in full (rest from reference TRBV18 and TRBJ1-6): NAGVMQNPRHLVRRRGQEARLRCSPMKGHSHVYWYRQLPEEGLKFMVYLQKENIIDESGMPKERFSAEFPKEGPSILRIQQVVRGDSAAYFCASSPLGNSPLHFGNGTRLTVT.